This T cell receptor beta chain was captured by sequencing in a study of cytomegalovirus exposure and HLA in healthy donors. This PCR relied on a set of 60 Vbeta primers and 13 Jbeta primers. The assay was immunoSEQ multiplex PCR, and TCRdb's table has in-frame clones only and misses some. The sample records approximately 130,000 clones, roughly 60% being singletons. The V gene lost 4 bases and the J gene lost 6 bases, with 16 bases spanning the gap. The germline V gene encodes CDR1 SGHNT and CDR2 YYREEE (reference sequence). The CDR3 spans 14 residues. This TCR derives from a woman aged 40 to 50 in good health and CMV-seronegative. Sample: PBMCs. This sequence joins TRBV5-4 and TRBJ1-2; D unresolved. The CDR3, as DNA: TGTGCCAGCAGCCCCTCTGGGGAGTTGCATGGCTACACCTTC. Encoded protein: CASSPSGELHGYTF.